This T cell receptor (beta chain) was retrieved from a study of T cell responses to AZD1222 COVID-19 vaccine. Overall study results and limits: Clonal diversity may have been underestimated in mostly white British donors. CD4 TCRs linked to vaccination spanned spike, dominating at 160-218 and 743-854. Recipients of two AZD1222 doses showed rising Spike-specific TCR breadth and depth.

Deletions cut 0 bases from V and 4 bases from J, with 15 bases between. CDR1 is MNHNS and CDR2 is SASEGT in the germline V gene. CDR3 length: 17 amino acids. Note on this clone: Its antigen is still unknown.

Clones were sequenced by immunoSEQ multiplex PCR, and TCRdb holds only the in-frame ones, with some missing. The table has about 260,000 clones, approximately 93% seen once. The starting material was peripheral blood, obtained on day 0 of AZD1222 vaccination. The genes are TRBV6-1 and TRBJ2-2, with D possibly TRBD1 on 5 matching bases. The sequence derives from an adult in good health. The CDR3 DNA reads TGTGCCAGCAGTGAAGCGGCAGGGATTAAAGGCACCGGGGAGCTGTTTTTT. Translation: CASSEAAGIKGTGELFF.